The clone carrying this TCR beta chain was observed a handful of times. What it recognizes is unknown. A J-beta primer mix and a sample-barcoded 5' primer were used in a second PCR of roughly 6 to 11 cycles. Via MiXCR, TCRdb re-called the 5' RACE reads, giving one row per CDR3 protein. The sample holds 850,000 to 950,000 distinct CDR3 sequences, 29% seen once. The sample belongs to a study of blood T cells in healthy people across ages. Study-wide findings and caveats: A greater number of naive CD4+ cells and higher diversity distinguished long-lived donors from aged donors.

The J segment lost 0 bases and the V segment lost 4 bases, leaving 5 bases of the junction unmatched. The CDR3 length is 16 residues. Germline V gene lookup returns CDR1 LGHDT and CDR2 YNNKEL (reference sequence). Investigators took about 9.1 milliliters of peripheral blood from every donor. Isolated PBMCs totaled at least 7 million in each sample. Total RNA amounts of at least 5.5 micrograms were extracted per sample. Sequenced sample: blood. The chain is built from TRBV3-1 and TRBJ1-1, with 10 bases aligning to TRBD1. This TCR came from a woman older than 75 in good health. DNA for the CDR3: TGTGCCAGCAGCCTCGGGACAGGGGACATGAACACTGAAGCTTTCTTT. It translates to CASSLGTGDMNTEAFF.